A single sample gave rise to the 23 T cell receptor beta chains below, sequenced in a study of T cells in Graves' hyperthyroidism and ophthalmopathy. The TCR beta CDR3 regions underwent amplification using RNA transcripts as the source. The HTBI primer set was used in a first-round RT-PCR of the TCR CDR3. TCRdb fed the multiplex PCR reads into MiXCR, producing one record per CDR3 protein. The table has about 600,000 distinct CDR3 sequences, approximately 14% seen once; the top ten hold over 6%. Sequenced sample: blood. The receptors derive from a woman aged 18-29 years with Graves' ophthalmopathy.

V and J are TRBV20-1 and TRBJ2-3; 12 bases are a match to TRBD2. Germline values: CDR1 DFQATT, CDR2 SNEGSKA (reference sequence). V shed 5 bases, J shed 9 bases, and the junction held 15 bases outside the gene matches. The CDR3 runs 16 residues. CDR3 region: CSAADGLAGPSGTQYF. CDR3 sequence (DNA): TGCAGTGCTGCCGACGGACTAGCGGGGCCCTCGGGGACGCAGTATTTT.

This clonotype was detected ten times or more. The CDR3 DNA sequence: TGTGCCAGCAGTCTCCCAGGAGGTGGGACGGAGACCCAGTACTTC. This codes for CASSLPGGGTETQYF. This sequence joins TRBV28 and TRBJ2-5, with D perhaps assigned TRBD1 or TRBD2 (5 bases each). V lost 5 bases to trimming and J lost 5 bases, with 18 bases between them. Germline lookup yields CDR1 MDHEN and CDR2 SYDVKM. The CDR3 is 15 amino acids.

This clonotype was observed a few times. CDR3 nucleotides: TGTGCCAGTACCCTGTGGGGCGGCAGCTCCTACAATGAGCAGTTCTTC. Translating gives CASTLWGGSSYNEQFF. The chain has TRBV19 and TRBJ2-1, with D possibly TRBD1 on 5 matching bases. V was pared by 7 bases and J by 0 bases, with 16 bases between. Germline V gene lookup returns CDR1 LNHDA and CDR2 SQIVND (reference sequence). The CDR3 loop spans 16 amino acids.

This clonotype was detected many times. This chain links TRBV20-1 with TRBJ2-1; D unresolved. Trimming removed 4 bases from V and 2 bases from J, with 9 bases in between. CDR1 and CDR2 from the germline V gene are DFQATT and SNEGSKA (reference sequence). The CDR3 runs 13 residues. The CDR3 loop reads CSATKWAYNEQFF. CDR3 sequence (DNA): TGCAGTGCTACCAAATGGGCCTACAATGAGCAGTTCTTC.

This clonotype was counted at least ten times. This rearrangement joins TRBV7-9 to TRBJ1-2; D ambiguous. CDR1 is SEHNR and CDR2 is FQNEAQ in the germline V gene (reference sequence). The CDR3 is 14 residues long. Deletions cut 5 bases from V and 1 base from J, with 11 bases between. The CDR3 protein is CASSPPGSNYGYTF. In nucleotides, the CDR3 is TGTGCCAGCAGCCCACCAGGCAGTAACTATGGCTACACCTTC.

This clonotype turned up a few times. V gene TRBV4-1 combines with J gene TRBJ2-2, with D perhaps TRBD1 or TRBD2 (5 bases each). Germline V gene sequence: CDR1 MGHRA, CDR2 YSYEKL. Trimming stripped 3 bases from V and 6 bases from J, with 14 bases between. The CDR3 consists of 15 residues. The CDR3 here is CASSQGTGVAGELFF. The CDR3 DNA follows: TGCGCCAGCAGCCAGGGGACCGGGGTAGCCGGGGAGCTGTTTTTT.

This clonotype has a count of ten or more. The V and J genes are TRBV12-3 or TRBV12-4 and TRBJ2-5; D is unresolved. The V and J ends lost 1 base and 5 bases respectively, with 8 bases between them. CDR3 length: 13 amino acids. CDR3 amino acids: CASSLGRRETQYF. Here the CDR3 DNA reads TGTGCCAGCAGTTTAGGACGTAGGGAGACCCAGTACTTC.

This clonotype was counted between two and nine times. V and J are TRBV19 and TRBJ2-7, with D maybe TRBD1 (5 bases). The CDR3 runs 15 residues. V lost 2 bases to trimming and J lost 5 bases, with 16 bases between them. Per the germline V gene, CDR1 is LNHDA and CDR2 is SQIVND (reference sequence). CDR3: CASSIQGALWHEQYF. The CDR3 coding sequence is TGTGCCAGTAGTATACAGGGTGCCTTATGGCACGAGCAGTACTTC.

This clonotype was seen many times. The chain combines TRBV28 with TRBJ2-1; D uncertain. V was clipped by 1 base and J by 10 bases, with 11 bases between them. The germline V gene has CDR1 MDHEN and CDR2 SYDVKM. There are 13 residues in the CDR3. The CDR3 spells CASSLLASREQFF. Written as DNA, the CDR3 is TGTGCCAGCAGTTTATTGGCCTCGAGGGAGCAGTTCTTC.

About this clonotype itself: The junction departs from germline at one end; a sequencing error may be responsible. The V gene is TRBV30, the J gene TRBJ2-3; D uncertain. CDR3 length: 13 residues. Germline-derived CDR1 and CDR2 are GTSNPN and SVGIG (reference sequence). The CDR3 is CAWSSDLTDAQYF. In nucleotides, the CDR3 is TGTGCCTGGAGTTCGGACCTCACAGATGCGCAGTATTTT.

Worth noting for this clonotype: A read error may be the cause here, since a much bigger clone is one base away. This chain joins TRBV6-1 and TRBJ2-7; no definite D call. V was cut by 8 bases and J by 5 bases, with 7 bases left in between. The CDR3 length is 10 residues. CDR1 is MNHNS and CDR2 is SASEGT in the germline V gene. CDR3 sequence (DNA): TGTGCCAGCGGAAACGACGAGCAGTACTTC. Translated, it gives CASGNDEQYF.

This clonotype has ten or more counts. This chain connects TRBV5-8 to TRBJ2-1; maybe TRBD2 (6 bases). Per the germline V gene, CDR1 is SGHTS and CDR2 is YDEGEE. Trimming took off 5 bases at V and 2 bases at J, with 14 bases between the two ends. The CDR3 is made up of 15 amino acids. The CDR3 coding sequence is TGTGCCAGCAGGGAACGGGGACTCCCCTACAATGAGCAGTTCTTC. Residues: CASRERGLPYNEQFF.

The J gene is TRBJ2-7, the V gene TRBV6-1; D tentatively fits TRBD1 or TRBD2 (5 bases each). The CDR3 is made up of 14 amino acids. Trimming took 5 bases from V and 2 from J, leaving 13 bases between them. The germline gives CDR1 MNHNS, CDR2 SASEGT. In DNA form, the CDR3 reads TGTGCCAGCAGTTCCCCGGGACGGGCCTACGAGCAGTACTTC. Residues: CASSSPGRAYEQYF.

Many counts were recorded for this clonotype. In DNA, the CDR3 is TGCAGTGCTAGAGATTCTAGCGGGAGGGCCGGGAATGAGCAGTTCTTC. It yields the protein CSARDSSGRAGNEQFF. This sequence joins TRBV20-1 and TRBJ2-1; 12 nucleotides agree with TRBD2. The J segment lost 7 bases and the V segment lost 0 bases, leaving 7 bases of the junction unmatched. The CDR3 has 16 residues. Germline lookup yields CDR1 DFQATT and CDR2 SNEGSKA (reference sequence).

This clonotype was seen only a few times. J is TRBJ2-2 and V is TRBV9, with D possibly TRBD2 on 6 matching bases. Trimming stripped 0 bases from V and 7 bases from J, with 16 bases between. In germline, CDR1 is SGDLS, CDR2 YYNGEE. The CDR3 is 16 amino acids. The CDR3 region has the DNA TGTGCCAGCAGCGTAGCTTACCGGGAGACCGGCGGGGAGCTGTTTTTT. Translation gives CASSVAYRETGGELFF. Combining the CDR3 with reference TRBV9 and TRBJ2-2 gives the whole variable domain DSGVTQTPKHLITATGQRVTLRCSPRSGDLSVYWYQQSLDQGLQFLIQYYNGEERAKGNILERFSAQQFPDLHSELNLSSLELGDSALYFCASSVAYRETGGELFFGEGSRLTVL.

With regard to this clonotype: The CDR3 carries no conserved terminal phenylalanine or tryptophan, so it likely arises from a read error. V and J are TRBV12-3 or TRBV12-4 and TRBJ2-7; possible D gene TRBD2, 6 bases. V was pared by 8 bases and J by 0 bases, with 14 bases between. CDR3 length: 14 residues. CDR3 in amino acids: CASSKNGGSYEQYS. The CDR3 coding sequence is TGTGCCAGCTCTAAAAACGGGGGCTCCTACGAGCAGTACTCC.

This clonotype was counted at least ten times. This sequence joins TRBV6-1 and TRBJ2-6, with D possibly being TRBD1 (6 bases). The CDR3 is 16 amino acids. The V and J ends lost 3 bases and 0 bases respectively, with 9 bases between them. CDR1 is MNHNS and CDR2 is SASEGT in the germline V gene. The CDR3 DNA is TGTGCCAGCAGTGATCAAGGGGGCTCTGGGGCCAACGTCCTGACTTTC. Translating it yields CASSDQGGSGANVLTF.

The chain joins TRBV5-6 to TRBJ2-3; no firm D call. V lost 1 base to trimming and J lost 6 bases, with 6 bases between them. This CDR3 contains 12 residues. Germline V gene sequence: CDR1 SGHDT, CDR2 YYEEEE. The CDR3 sequence is CASSLFGDTQYF. The CDR3 nucleotides read TGTGCCAGCAGCTTGTTTGGGGATACGCAGTATTTT.

This clonotype was counted many times. Germline and junction disagree at one end, which may indicate a read error. CDR3 amino acids: CASSYSSIRDKYF. CDR3 bases: TGTGCCAGCAGCTACTCTAGCATCCGGGACAAATATTTT. The chain carries TRBV6-2 or TRBV6-3 and TRBJ1-3; possibly TRBD1 for D (6 bases). CDR1 is MNHEY and CDR2 is SVGEGT in the germline V gene. This CDR3 region has 13 residues.

The rearrangement uses TRBV6-2 or TRBV6-3 and TRBJ2-1; 16 bases agree with TRBD2. The CDR3 extends over 20 amino acids. The V and J ends lost 2 bases and 4 bases, in that order; junction bases with no gene match: 11. Germline loops: CDR1 MNHEY, CDR2 SVGEGT. The CDR3 loop is CASSYDGTSGRAERYNEQFF. The CDR3 coding sequence is TGTGCCAGCAGTTACGACGGGACTAGCGGGAGGGCCGAGAGGTACAATGAGCAGTTCTTC.

The chain recombines TRBV5-6 with TRBJ2-3; no reliable D call. CDR1 is SGHDT and CDR2 is YYEEEE in the germline V gene. V was cut by 4 bases and J by 7 bases, with 22 bases left in between. The CDR3 totals 16 residues. CDR3 residues: CASSLSPPIPLNTQYF. The CDR3 DNA reads TGTGCCAGCAGCCTGTCCCCCCCCATTCCCCTAAATACGCAGTATTTT.

This clonotype was counted many times. The chain couples TRBV30 to TRBJ2-1, with TRBD2 identical over 12 bases. This CDR3 has 17 residues. V dropped 8 bases and J dropped 8; count of bases not matched to a gene: 19. CDR1 and CDR2 from the germline V gene are GTSNPN and SVGIG (reference sequence). The CDR3, as DNA: TGTGCCGGAATACTAGCGGGAGGTTTCCTAGAGGGTGATGAGCAGTTCTTC. Translated: CAGILAGGFLEGDEQFF. Complete variable domain (other parts from reference TRBV30 and TRBJ2-1): SQTIHQWPATLVQPVGSPLSLECTVEGTSNPNLYWYRQAAGRGLQLLFYSVGIGQISSEVPQNLSASRPQDRQFILSSKKLLLSDSGFYLCAGILAGGFLEGDEQFFGPGTRLTVL.

This clonotype showed up many times. J is TRBJ2-7 and V is TRBV11-1, with 12 bases identical to TRBD2. CDR1 is SGHAT and CDR2 is FQDESV in the germline V gene (reference sequence). This CDR3 contains 15 residues. Trimming took 2 bases from V and 5 from J; bases not matched to a gene: 4. CDR3 sequence: CASSLSRTSGDEQYF. The CDR3 DNA sequence: TGTGCCAGCAGCTTATCCCGGACTAGCGGGGACGAGCAGTACTTC.